These 20 T cell receptor beta chains were sequenced from one sample in a study of T cells after yellow fever vaccination. A single record per CDR3 protein comes from TCRdb applying MiXCR to the 5' RACE reads. Found here are some 560,000 distinct CDR3 sequences, 17% of them singletons; the top ten hold 15% to 20%. The specimen comprised PBMCs, sampled less than 6 days after the first yellow fever vaccination. Receptors originate from a man aged 18 to 35 who received the YFV17D yellow fever vaccine.

This clonotype was seen a few times. This rearrangement joins TRBV7-9 to TRBJ2-7; TRBD1 is a possible D gene (5 bases). The CDR3 is 15 amino acids. The germline V gene encodes CDR1 SEHNR and CDR2 FQNEAQ (reference sequence). With 3 bases removed from V and 3 bases from J, the gap between germline ends came to 15 bases. CDR3 nucleotide sequence: TGTGCCAGCAGCTTTCCTGGGGCAGGGAACTACGAGCAGTACTTC. It translates to CASSFPGAGNYEQYF.

V and J are TRBV7-6 and TRBJ1-4; D is uncertain. This CDR3 is built from 14 residues. V was shortened by 1 base and J by 8 bases, with 11 bases between the two germline ends. Looked up from germline, CDR1 is SGHVS and CDR2 is FNYEAQ. DNA for the CDR3: TGTGCCAGCAGCTTAGGCGGGGAAGGAGAAAAACTGTTTTTT. The encoded protein is CASSLGGEGEKLFF.

This clonotype has only a few counts. The chain has TRBV5-1 and TRBJ1-6, with D hard to call. The CDR3 extends over 14 amino acids. From germline, CDR1 is SGHRS and CDR2 YFSETQ. Trimming cost V 0 bases and J 6 bases, with 7 bases left between them. In DNA, the CDR3 is TGCGCCAGCAGCTTGGCCGGATCTAATTCACCCCTCCACTTT. Its protein is CASSLAGSNSPLHF.

Only a few counts were recorded for this clonotype. The rearrangement uses TRBV9 and TRBJ2-2; 8 positions match TRBD2. With V trimmed by 0 bases and J by 3 bases, 7 bases remained unmatched. The CDR3 covers 17 residues. Germline V CDR1 and CDR2: SGDLS, YYNGEE. The CDR3 protein is CASSVAWGAGDTGELFF. CDR3 sequence (DNA): TGTGCCAGCAGCGTAGCTTGGGGAGCGGGGGACACCGGGGAGCTGTTTTTT.

CDR3 nucleotides: TGCGCCAGCAGCCCGGGGACTAGCGGGAGTCGTGAGACCCAGTACTTC. Translating it yields CASSPGTSGSRETQYF. The chain links TRBV4-3 to TRBJ2-5, with TRBD2 matching over 14 bases. V gave up 4 bases and J gave up 5 bases; unmatched junction bases: 6. The CDR3 contains 16 residues. The germline CDR1 and CDR2 sequences are LGHNA and YSLEER.

The sample holds many counts of this clonotype. The chain uses TRBV7-8 and TRBJ1-5; possible D gene TRBD1, 6 bases. Looked up from germline, CDR1 is SGHVS and CDR2 is FQNEAQ. This CDR3 has 16 residues. The V end lost 3 bases, the J end lost 5 bases, and 17 bases lay between the germline ends. The CDR3 region has the DNA TGTGCCAGCAGCTTGGGGAGGGGGTTAGTGGATCAGCCCCAGCATTTT. Protein product: CASSLGRGLVDQPQHF.

This clonotype was counted only a few times. V is TRBV19 and J is TRBJ2-1; no reliable D call. The V and J ends lost 3 bases and 10 bases respectively, with 10 bases between them. This CDR3 is 12 amino acids long. Germline V gene sequence: CDR1 LNHDA, CDR2 SQIVND (reference sequence). CDR3 residues: CASSISGPEQFF. CDR3 nucleotide sequence: TGTGCCAGTAGTATCTCCGGGCCCGAGCAGTTCTTC.

This clonotype was counted a few times. This chain joins TRBV4-2 and TRBJ2-2, with D perhaps assigned TRBD1 or TRBD2 (5 bases each). Per the germline V gene, CDR1 is LGHNA and CDR2 is YNFKEQ. Trimming pared 1 base from V and 0 bases from J, leaving 18 bases between. This CDR3 has 19 amino acids. CDR3: CASSQGNRLGEPNTGELFF. CDR3 DNA sequence: TGTGCCAGCAGCCAAGGTAATAGGTTAGGGGAGCCGAACACCGGGGAGCTGTTTTTT.

This rearrangement joins TRBV12-3 or TRBV12-4 to TRBJ2-5; 9 bases match TRBD1. Losses at the gene ends were 5 bases for V and 4 bases for J; bases not matched to a gene: 5. The CDR3 has 14 residues. CDR3 nucleotide sequence: TGTGCCAGCAGTAACAGGGGGCGGCGAGAGACCCAGTACTTC. It yields the protein CASSNRGRRETQYF.

The chain combines TRBV7-2 with TRBJ2-7; 15 nucleotides match TRBD2. Germline lookup yields CDR1 SGHTA and CDR2 FQGNSA. The CDR3 has 15 residues. The junction had 4 bases not matched to a gene; V was cut back by 3 bases and J by 7 bases. The CDR3 here is CASSFGGTSGGEQYF. The CDR3 nucleotides read TGTGCCAGCAGCTTTGGAGGGACTAGCGGGGGGGAGCAGTACTTC.

This sequence joins TRBV12-3 or TRBV12-4 and TRBJ2-1; the D gene is possibly TRBD2 (5 bases). The CDR3 sequence is 14 residues long. V lost 5 bases and J lost 2, with 10 bases in between. The CDR3 sequence: CASSPGVAYNEQFF. CDR3 in DNA: TGTGCCAGCAGTCCCGGGGTTGCCTACAATGAGCAGTTCTTC.

A few counts support this clonotype. The chain combines TRBV12-3 or TRBV12-4 with TRBJ2-1; TRBD2 is a possible D gene (5 bases). V dropped 0 bases and J dropped 2 bases, with 14 bases sitting between them. CDR3 size: 17 residues. The CDR3 nucleotides are TGTGCCAGCAGTTTAGCCCGGATTACGACTACCTACAATGAGCAGTTCTTC. Translation: CASSLARITTTYNEQFF.

This chain connects TRBV12-3 or TRBV12-4 to TRBJ1-1; unclear D gene. V was pared by 5 bases and J by 10 bases, with 17 bases between. The CDR3 sequence is 13 residues long. The CDR3 DNA reads as TGTGCCAGCAGTCGAAACGTACCGGAGGGAGCTTTCTTT. Amino acids: CASSRNVPEGAFF.

The J gene is TRBJ2-7, the V gene TRBV3-1; TRBD2 matches 11 bases. The CDR3 has 13 residues. V gave up 5 bases and J gave up 4 bases; unmatched junction bases: 1. CDR1 LGHDT and CDR2 YNNKEL come from the germline V gene (reference sequence). The CDR3, as DNA: TGTGCCAGCAGCGGGACTAGCGGATACGAGCAGTACGTC. Translated: CASSGTSGYEQYV.

This clonotype has just a few counts. The chain has TRBV6-1 and TRBJ2-1; 13 bases match TRBD2. The CDR3 length is 17 residues. Germline CDR1 and CDR2: MNHNS and SASEGT. V was pared by 6 bases and J by 8 bases, with 13 bases of the junction left unmatched. The CDR3: CASSRTSGGARGYEQFF. In DNA, the CDR3 is TGTGCCAGCAGCCGCACTAGCGGGGGGGCCAGAGGCTATGAGCAGTTCTTC.

This clonotype was observed a few times. The genes are TRBV12-3 or TRBV12-4 and TRBJ2-7; D is possibly TRBD2 (6 bases). Trimming stripped 0 bases from V and 3 bases from J, with 9 bases between. This CDR3 has 14 amino acids. This CDR3 reads CASSLASGGYEQYF. The CDR3 DNA reads TGTGCCAGCAGTTTAGCCTCCGGGGGCTACGAGCAGTACTTC.

This clonotype was counted only a few times. J is TRBJ1-1 and V is TRBV7-3; 8 nucleotides align to TRBD1. The CDR3 consists of 15 residues. Germline lookup yields CDR1 SGHTA and CDR2 FQGTGA. Unmatched junction bases numbered 4, after V lost 4 bases and J lost 0 bases. The CDR3 DNA is TGTGCCAGCAGCTGCAGGGGGCGCGTGAACACTGAAGCTTTCTTT. Residues: CASSCRGRVNTEAFF.

V gene TRBV7-9 combines with J gene TRBJ2-1; 9 nucleotides agree with TRBD1. CDR1 and CDR2 from the germline V gene are SEHNR and FQNEAQ (reference sequence). V was pared by 5 bases and J by 5 bases, with 7 bases of the junction left unmatched. The CDR3 runs to 15 residues. The CDR3 loop reads CASSNVQGAHNEQFF. In DNA, the CDR3 is TGTGCCAGCAGCAATGTACAGGGGGCACACAATGAGCAGTTCTTC.

This clonotype has just a few counts. The chain is built from TRBV12-3 or TRBV12-4 and TRBJ1-1; TRBD1 aligns across 7 bases. The trim removed 3 bases at V and 8 bases at J, leaving 9 bases unmatched. This CDR3 has 14 residues. CDR3 in DNA: TGTGCCAGCAGTTTGAACAGGGGAAAAGCCGAAGCTTTCTTT. Its protein is CASSLNRGKAEAFF.

The chain carries TRBV19 and TRBJ1-2; 7 bases match TRBD1. This CDR3 comprises 15 residues. Germline loops: CDR1 LNHDA, CDR2 SQIVND (reference sequence). V was pared by 6 bases and J by 1 base, with 8 bases of the junction left unmatched. Here the CDR3 reads CASRPQGTLNYGYTF. DNA of the CDR3: TGTGCCAGTAGACCACAGGGGACTCTTAACTATGGCTACACCTTC.